Listed here are 32 T cell receptor beta chains from one sample, sequenced in a study of T-cell memory formation after mild COVID-19. TCRdb processed the 5' RACE reads anew with MiXCR; each CDR3 protein has one entry. Of about 400,000 distinct CDR3 sequences listed, more than 15% are singletons. The sequenced sample was PBMCs or a T cell subset sorted from them (not recorded which). Receptor source: a man in his late teens or twenties who had mild COVID-19 (a few samples of this study predate the infection). Cell type and time point are not known.

This clonotype was seen a few times. The J gene is TRBJ2-1, the V gene TRBV10-3; 13 nucleotides match TRBD2. Germline V CDR1 and CDR2: ENHRY, SYGVKD. CDR3 length: 14 amino acids. V lost 2 bases, J lost 13 bases, and 5 bases stayed unmatched. The CDR3 DNA is TGTGCCATCAGTGAGCCTGGACTAGCGGGGGAACAGTTCTTC. Its protein is CAISEPGLAGEQFF.

This clonotype was observed at least ten times. This chain links TRBV5-1 with TRBJ2-1; no reliable D call. The CDR3 is 16 residues long. Trimming cost V 0 bases and J 6 bases, with 16 bases left between them. Germline CDR1 and CDR2: SGHRS and YFSETQ. The chain's CDR3 is CASSLAYDKALNEQFF. The CDR3 nucleotides are TGCGCCAGCAGCTTGGCCTACGACAAGGCCCTCAATGAGCAGTTCTTC.

This chain uses TRBV6-2 or TRBV6-3 with TRBJ1-2; maybe TRBD1 (5 bases). This CDR3 is built from 11 residues. CDR1 and CDR2 (germline): MNHEY, SVGEGT. The V end lost 4 bases, the J end lost 8 bases, and 8 bases lay between the germline ends. DNA of the CDR3: TGTGCCAGCAGTTTAAGGGACGGCTACACCTTC. It specifies CASSLRDGYTF.

This clonotype showed up just a few times. The rearrangement joins TRBV11-2 to TRBJ1-1; unclear D gene. This CDR3 region has 14 residues. Germline V gene data show CDR1 as SGHAT and CDR2 as FQNNGV. The V end was cut by 5 bases, the J end by 1 base, with 11 bases between. The CDR3 spells CASSAVDTNTEAFF. DNA for the CDR3: TGTGCCAGCAGCGCTGTAGACACGAACACTGAAGCTTTCTTT.

This clonotype was picked up a small number of times. CDR3 coding DNA: TGTGCCAGCAGCCCGAGTTTTCATAGCTCCTACAATGAGCAGTTCTTC. The encoded protein is CASSPSFHSSYNEQFF. The V call is TRBV13, the J call TRBJ2-1; D unresolved. The V and J ends lost 5 bases and 0 bases respectively, with 14 bases between them. The germline gives CDR1 PRHDT, CDR2 FYEKMQ (reference sequence). This CDR3 is built from 16 residues.

The V call is TRBV20-1, the J call TRBJ2-7; TRBD1 aligns across 8 bases. Unmatched junction bases numbered 6, after V lost 2 bases and J lost 3 bases. This CDR3 is 14 amino acids long. Germline CDR1 and CDR2: DFQATT and SNEGSKA (reference sequence). CDR3 sequence (DNA): TGCAGTGCTAGATTAGGACAGGGCCTCTACGAGCAGTACTTC. Translating it yields CSARLGQGLYEQYF.

The chain carries TRBV5-1 and TRBJ1-1; no clear D. Between the trimmed V and J ends, which lost 0 bases and 1 base, there was a span of 7 bases. This CDR3 comprises 14 residues. CDR1 SGHRS and CDR2 YFSETQ come from the germline V gene. The CDR3 sequence is CASSLDSGNTEAFF. CDR3 bases: TGCGCCAGCAGCTTGGATTCAGGGAACACTGAAGCTTTCTTT.

This clonotype was detected a few times. The chain carries TRBV7-2 and TRBJ1-5; D uncertain. This CDR3 is built from 15 residues. The V end was cut by 1 base, the J end by 4 bases, with 11 bases between. Germline V CDR1 and CDR2: SGHTA, FQGNSA. The CDR3: CASSLVVSANQPQHF. The CDR3 DNA sequence: TGTGCCAGCAGCTTAGTAGTATCCGCAAATCAGCCCCAGCATTTT.

The chain uses TRBV6-5 and TRBJ1-1; no firm D call. The V end was cut by 5 bases, the J end by 3 bases, with 16 bases between. This CDR3 spans 15 amino acids. CDR1 is MNHEY and CDR2 is SVGAGI in the germline V gene. The CDR3 DNA reads as TGTGCCAGCAGTACCCATAGTGGACGGGACACTGAAGCTTTCTTT. Protein: CASSTHSGRDTEAFF.

V usage is TRBV7-2 and J usage is TRBJ1-2, with D tentatively TRBD1 (6 bases). Germline CDR1 reads SGHTA; CDR2 reads FQGNSA. V shed 5 bases and J shed 4 bases, with 8 bases lying between them. The CDR3 has 12 amino acids. DNA of the CDR3: TGTGCCAGCAGCCGGGACATCTATGGCTACACCTTC. Its translation: CASSRDIYGYTF.

This clonotype was seen only a few times. The chain recombines TRBV6-6 with TRBJ2-2; a weak D match, TRBD2 (5 bases). V was cut by 1 base and J by 7 bases, with 13 bases left in between. Germline V CDR1 and CDR2: MNHNY, SVGAGI (reference sequence). The CDR3 sequence is 15 residues long. DNA for the CDR3: TGTGCCAGCAGTTACTTGGACTCCTTGGGCGGGGAGCTGTTTTTT. Protein product: CASSYLDSLGGELFF.

This clonotype has ten or more counts. This chain links TRBV7-2 with TRBJ2-5; no clear D. The CDR3 covers 13 residues. Germline lookup yields CDR1 SGHTA and CDR2 FQGNSA. V lost 8 bases and J lost 7, with 17 bases in between. CDR3 nucleotides: TGTGCCAGCTCCTACGGGCAGTCGGGGACCCAGTACTTC. This gives the protein CASSYGQSGTQYF. Full variable domain (rest looked up from reference TRBV7-2 and TRBJ2-5): GAGVSQSPSNKVTEKGKDVELRCDPISGHTALYWYRQSLGQGLEFLIYFQGNSAPDKSGLPSDRFSAERTGGSVSTLTIQRTQQEDSAVYLCASSYGQSGTQYFGPGTRLLVL.

The chain couples TRBV5-1 to TRBJ2-5; TRBD1 might be the D (6 bases). The CDR3 runs 13 residues. Germline CDR1 SGHRS, CDR2 YFSETQ. V was cut by 6 bases and J by 4 bases, with 13 bases left in between. In DNA form, the CDR3 reads TGCGCCAGCATGGTCAGGGGACGAGAGACCCAGTACTTC. This gives the protein CASMVRGRETQYF.

This chain connects TRBV7-9 to TRBJ2-5, with D perhaps matching TRBD1 (6 bases). The CDR3 is 14 amino acids. Trimming removed 5 bases at V and 5 bases at J, with 15 bases between. The germline gives CDR1 SEHNR, CDR2 FQNEAQ (reference sequence). CDR3 sequence (DNA): TGTGCCAGCAGCCAGAGCACAGGGCTGGAGACCCAGTACTTC. It yields the protein CASSQSTGLETQYF.

The chain joins TRBV7-2 to TRBJ1-2; possibly TRBD1 for D (5 bases). Germline V CDR1 and CDR2: SGHTA, FQGNSA. Trimming removed 6 bases at V and 0 bases at J, with 17 bases between. The CDR3 is made up of 16 amino acids. CDR3 protein: CASSTVAGIPNYGYTF. CDR3 DNA sequence: TGTGCCAGCAGTACTGTAGCAGGGATCCCTAACTATGGCTACACCTTC.

The chain combines TRBV20-1 with TRBJ2-5; unclear D gene. Looked up from germline, CDR1 is DFQATT and CDR2 is SNEGSKA (reference sequence). Trimming shortened V by 1 base and J by 5 bases, and 14 bases separated the two germline ends. The CDR3 has 14 amino acids. CDR3 region: CSARAPSSQETQYF. Here the CDR3 DNA reads TGCAGTGCTAGAGCCCCCAGCTCCCAGGAGACCCAGTACTTC.

This clonotype was recorded a few times. The chain recombines TRBV7-2 with TRBJ2-5; D ambiguous. CDR1 and CDR2 (germline): SGHTA, FQGNSA. The CDR3 extends over 13 amino acids. Trimming removed 0 bases at V and 5 bases at J, with 7 bases between. The CDR3 region is CASSLAHTETQYF. The CDR3 DNA sequence: TGTGCCAGCAGCTTAGCGCACACGGAGACCCAGTACTTC.

This clonotype was observed a handful of times. The chain couples TRBV18 to TRBJ1-3, with no clear D. Trimming cost V 2 bases and J 0 bases, with 5 bases left between them. Germline CDR1 is KGHSH and CDR2 is LQKENI. CDR3 size: 14 residues. DNA for the CDR3: TGTGCCAGCTCACCATCCTACTCTGGAAACACCATATATTTT. Amino acids: CASSPSYSGNTIYF. Full variable domain (outside the CDR3, taken from reference TRBV18 and TRBJ1-3): NAGVMQNPRHLVRRRGQEARLRCSPMKGHSHVYWYRQLPEEGLKFMVYLQKENIIDESGMPKERFSAEFPKEGPSILRIQQVVRGDSAAYFCASSPSYSGNTIYFGEGSWLTVV.

V is TRBV6-6 and J is TRBJ1-6, with TRBD1 identical over 8 bases. CDR1 MNHNY and CDR2 SVGAGI come from the germline V gene (reference sequence). The CDR3 extends over 15 amino acids. The junction had 11 bases not matched to a gene; V was cut back by 7 bases and J by 9 bases. The CDR3 DNA reads as TGTGCCAGCAACGGAGCGGACAGGGTACCTTCACCCCTCCACTTT. It translates to CASNGADRVPSPLHF.

The V gene is TRBV7-3, the J gene TRBJ2-7; D is possibly TRBD2 (6 bases). This CDR3 contains 13 residues. Trimming shortened V by 5 bases and J by 6 bases, and 14 bases separated the two germline ends. Germline lookup yields CDR1 SGHTA and CDR2 FQGTGA. CDR3 sequence reads: CASSPNWRGEQYF. The DNA for the CDR3 is TGTGCCAGCAGCCCAAACTGGAGGGGCGAGCAGTACTTC.

This clonotype was counted only a few times. The chain has TRBV6-6 and TRBJ2-3; 10 bases align to TRBD2. The CDR3 length is 15 residues. V dropped 7 bases and J dropped 1; count of bases not matched to a gene: 5. Germline-derived CDR1 and CDR2 are MNHNY and SVGAGI (reference sequence). CDR3 in amino acids: CASTGGTSGTDTQYF. The CDR3 bases are TGTGCCAGCACCGGCGGGACTAGCGGCACAGATACGCAGTATTTT.

This clonotype has ten or more counts. The chain recombines TRBV7-9 with TRBJ2-7, with a possible D match to TRBD1 (6 bases). The CDR3 runs to 14 residues. Trimming shortened V by 3 bases and J by 3 bases, and 12 bases separated the two germline ends. CDR1 and CDR2 from the germline V gene are SEHNR and FQNEAQ (reference sequence). The CDR3 loop is CASSFQGRYYEQYF. CDR3 DNA: TGTGCCAGCAGCTTTCAGGGGCGTTACTACGAGCAGTACTTC. Drawing the rest from reference TRBV7-9 and TRBJ2-7, the complete variable domain is DTGVSQNPRHKITKRGQNVTFRCDPISEHNRLYWYRQTLGQGPEFLTYFQNEAQLEKSRLLSDRFSAERPKGSFSTLEIQRTEQGDSAMYLCASSFQGRYYEQYFGPGTRLTVT.

The chain couples TRBV5-1 to TRBJ1-1; TRBD1 is a possible D gene (6 bases). V was trimmed by 1 base and J by 10 bases, leaving 14 bases between them. The CDR3 length is 13 residues. CDR1 SGHRS and CDR2 YFSETQ come from the germline V gene. CDR3 residues: CASSLYGGAGAFF. For the CDR3, the DNA is TGCGCCAGCAGCTTGTATGGGGGCGCGGGAGCTTTCTTT.

This clonotype occurred a few times. The chain combines TRBV5-1 with TRBJ2-1, with 7 bases identical to TRBD1. Germline CDR1 is SGHRS and CDR2 is YFSETQ. This CDR3 comprises 17 residues. Losses at the gene ends were 4 bases for V and 3 bases for J; bases not matched to a gene: 13. This CDR3 is CASSKGRQGLFYNEQFF. For the CDR3, the DNA is TGCGCCAGCAGCAAGGGGAGACAGGGTCTATTCTACAATGAGCAGTTCTTC.

This clonotype was seen only a few times. The chain has TRBV2 and TRBJ2-2; D gene unclear. The CDR3 has 12 residues. Trimming shortened V by 5 bases and J by 3 bases, and 4 bases separated the two germline ends. Per the germline V gene, CDR1 is SNHLY and CDR2 is FYNNEI. The CDR3: CASSLHTGELFF. The CDR3 region has the DNA TGTGCCAGCAGTTTACACACCGGGGAGCTGTTTTTT.

This clonotype was observed many times. The chain is built from TRBV14 and TRBJ2-3; 10 bases are a match to TRBD1. Germline values: CDR1 SGHDN, CDR2 FVKESK. CDR3 length: 18 amino acids. V dropped 1 base and J dropped 4; count of bases not matched to a gene: 11. CDR3 residues: CASSQVGLRDRGADTQYF. The CDR3 bases are TGTGCCAGCAGCCAAGTTGGCCTCCGGGACAGGGGCGCAGATACGCAGTATTTT.

The V gene is TRBV7-2, the J gene TRBJ2-5; D tentatively fits TRBD1 or TRBD2 (5 bases each). Germline V CDR1 and CDR2: SGHTA, FQGNSA. V lost 5 bases and J lost 5, with 15 bases in between. The CDR3 spans 14 residues. The CDR3 loop reads CASSLFGTQETQYF. CDR3 nucleotides: TGTGCCAGCAGCCTTTTCGGGACCCAGGAGACCCAGTACTTC.

The J gene is TRBJ2-2, the V gene TRBV4-1; no clear D. V shed 3 bases and J shed 2 bases, with 10 bases lying between them. Looked up from germline, CDR1 is MGHRA and CDR2 is YSYEKL. The CDR3 spans 15 residues. The CDR3, as DNA: TGCGCCAGCAGCCAGGGCAGTCAAAACACCGGGGAGCTGTTTTTT. Translated: CASSQGSQNTGELFF.

This sequence joins TRBV4-2 and TRBJ1-5; D remains ambiguous. CDR1 and CDR2 (germline): LGHNA, YNFKEQ. The CDR3 covers 15 residues. Trimming removed 0 bases at V and 4 bases at J, with 10 bases between. The CDR3 nucleotides read TGTGCCAGCAGCCAAGACTTATTCCCGAATCAGCCCCAGCATTTT. It translates to CASSQDLFPNQPQHF.

The chain uses TRBV11-3 and TRBJ2-5; unclear D gene. This CDR3 region has 15 residues. Germline values: CDR1 SGHNT, CDR2 YENEEA. The V end was cut by 5 bases, the J end by 1 base, with 14 bases between. The CDR3 loop reads CASSALGEPQETQYF. In DNA form, the CDR3 reads TGTGCCAGCAGCGCCCTCGGAGAGCCCCAAGAGACCCAGTACTTC.

This clonotype was observed a handful of times. This chain links TRBV29-1 with TRBJ1-3; D possibly corresponds to TRBD1 (6 bases). The V and J ends lost 4 bases and 0 bases respectively, with 16 bases between them. Germline assignment: CDR1 SQVTM and CDR2 ANQGSEA. The CDR3 covers 16 residues. The CDR3, as DNA: TGCAGCGTTGTCCTCAGGGGAGTCAACTCTGGAAACACCATATATTTT. Translating gives CSVVLRGVNSGNTIYF.

The rearrangement links TRBV27 to TRBJ2-3; 7 positions agree with TRBD1. From germline, CDR1 is MNHEY and CDR2 SMNVEV (reference sequence). The CDR3 length is 13 residues. V was pared by 5 bases and J by 6 bases, with 5 bases of the junction left unmatched. DNA for the CDR3: TGTGCCAGCAGTATAACAGGGGCGGATACGCAGTATTTT. It specifies CASSITGADTQYF.